A selection of T cell receptor beta chains follows, all from one sample in a study of blood T cell repertoires in COVID-19. The protocol was immunoSEQ multiplex PCR, while the TCRdb copy is restricted to in-frame clones and leaves out a portion. The sample records approximately 170,000 clones, over 75% being singletons. Input material: peripheral blood. The receptors were gathered from a woman between 50 and 59 years old with acute or convalescent COVID-19. Each CDR3 is given with its conserved first and last residue. A D gene is named only where the DNA matches it firmly. Clone size appears in some rows only: once, few, many, or a class for an expanded clone.

V gene,D gene,clone size,J gene,CDR3 DNA,CDR3 protein
TRBV7-2,TRBD1,many,TRBJ2-1,TGTGCCAGCAGATCGCCGGGACAGGGTTCCTACAATGAGCAGTTCTTC,CASRSPGQGSYNEQFF
TRBV5-1,.,.,TRBJ2-3,TGCGCCAGCAGCGGCCCAGGGGATACGCAGTATTTT,CASSGPGDTQYF
TRBV12-5,.,.,TRBJ2-7,.,CASGLEREQYF
TRBV5-1,.,.,TRBJ2-2,TGCGCCAGCAGCTCTACAGAACCGAACACCGGGGAGCTGTTTTTT,CASSSTEPNTGELFF
TRBV7-6,TRBD2,once,TRBJ2-7,TGTGCCAGCAGCCTCGGGACTAGCGGGGAAAGCGCTTTCTCACACGGATACGAGCAGTACTTC,CASSLGTSGESAFSHGYEQYF
TRBV19,.,once,TRBJ1-1,TGTGCCAGTAGTATGGGGGGGAAGACTGAAGCTTTCTTT,CASSMGGKTEAFF
TRBV5-6,.,.,TRBJ2-5,TGTGCCAGCAGCCCCCTGGCACAAATGAGGGAAGAGACCCAGTACTTC,CASSPLAQMREETQYF
TRBV6-5,TRBD1,.,TRBJ1-2,TGTGCCAGCAGAGCCGTCGGGACAGCTCATGGCTACACCTTC,CASRAVGTAHGYTF
TRBV6-4,.,.,TRBJ2-7,TGTGCCAGCAGTGTTTCGTGGGAGAGCTCCTACGAGCAGTACTTC,CASSVSWESSYEQYF
TRBV6-1,.,.,TRBJ1-6,TGTGCCGGATCCTTGGGACAAAACTATAATTCACCCCTCCACTTT,CAGSLGQNYNSPLHF
TRBV2,TRBD1,once,TRBJ1-1,TGTGCCAGCAGGCAAGACAGGGAGGAGTCGGATGAAGCTTTCTTT,CASRQDREESDEAFF
TRBV27,TRBD1,.,TRBJ1-2,TGTGCCAGCAGTTATTTGGACAGGGGGTATGGCTACACCTTC,CASSYLDRGYGYTF
TRBV28,.,once,TRBJ1-2,TGTGCCAGCAGGGCGGGCGGTGCTAACTATGGCTACACCTTC,CASRAGGANYGYTF
TRBV14,.,once,TRBJ1-6,TGTGCCAGCAGCCAAGTATACAGCCGAACCTATAATTCACCCCTCCACTTT,CASSQVYSRTYNSPLHF
TRBV7-2,TRBD2,.,TRBJ2-1,TGTGCCAGCCGAAGGGGCGCTAGCGGGAGCAATGAGCAGTTCTTC,CASRRGASGSNEQFF
TRBV5-1,TRBD1,.,TRBJ1-2,TGCGTCAGCAGCTTGACAGGGACATCAGCTGGCTACACCTTC,CVSSLTGTSAGYTF
TRBV28,.,few,TRBJ2-3,TGTGCCAGCACCCCGCAGGGCTCAGCAGATACGCAGTATTTT,CASTPQGSADTQYF
TRBV3-1/TRBV3-2,TRBD1,.,TRBJ1-2,TGTGCCAGCAGCTTACAGGGGGCGTATGGCTACACCTTC,CASSLQGAYGYTF
TRBV2,.,.,TRBJ1-1,TGTGCCAGCAGTGAGTCCAGGATTAACACTGAAGCTTTCTTT,CASSESRINTEAFF
TRBV11-3,.,.,TRBJ2-3,TGTGCCAGCAGCTCGAGAGGGAGGAAAGGCACAGATACGCAGTATTTT,CASSSRGRKGTDTQYF
TRBV7-2,.,.,TRBJ2-7,TGTGCCAGCAGCTTGGACTGGGGAGAGCAGTACTTC,CASSLDWGEQYF
TRBV12-3/TRBV12-4,TRBD1,few,TRBJ1-2,TGTGCCAGCAGTTTAGGGACAGGGGTCGGCTACACCTTC,CASSLGTGVGYTF